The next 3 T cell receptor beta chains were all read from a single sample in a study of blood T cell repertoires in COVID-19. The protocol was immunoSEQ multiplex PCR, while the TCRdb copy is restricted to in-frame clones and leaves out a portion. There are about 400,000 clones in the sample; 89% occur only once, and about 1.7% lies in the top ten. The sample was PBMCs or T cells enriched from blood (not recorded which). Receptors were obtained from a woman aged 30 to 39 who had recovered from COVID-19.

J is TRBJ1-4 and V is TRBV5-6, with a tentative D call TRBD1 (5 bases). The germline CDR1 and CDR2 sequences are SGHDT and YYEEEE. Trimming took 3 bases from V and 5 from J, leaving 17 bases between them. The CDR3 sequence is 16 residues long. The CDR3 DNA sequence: TGTGCCAGCAGCTCAGTGACAGAGAGTAACAATGAAAAACTGTTTTTT. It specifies CASSSVTESNNEKLFF.

CDR3 bases: TGTGCCAGCAGTTACGGGACTTCATACAATGAGCAGTTCTTC. Protein product: CASSYGTSYNEQFF. This sequence joins TRBV6-6 and TRBJ2-1, with D tentatively TRBD2 (6 bases). Trimming shortened V by 2 bases and J by 4 bases, and 9 bases separated the two germline ends. This CDR3 is 14 amino acids long. Germline V gene sequence: CDR1 MNHNY, CDR2 SVGAGI (reference sequence).

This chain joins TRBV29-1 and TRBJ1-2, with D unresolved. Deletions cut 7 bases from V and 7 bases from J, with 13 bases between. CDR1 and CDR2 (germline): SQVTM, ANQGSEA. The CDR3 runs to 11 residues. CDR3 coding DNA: TGCAGCGGACAAAGTACCAGTGGCTACACCTTC. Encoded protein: CSGQSTSGYTF.